The rows below give T cell receptor beta chains drawn from one sample of a study of long-term antiretroviral therapy in people with HIV. Only in-frame clones appear in the TCRdb table, and some are missing; sequencing was by immunoSEQ multiplex PCR. In the table there are some 2,000 clones, 80% to 90% of which are singletons. The specimen comprised unsorted PBMCs, sampled 0.7 years after starting antiretroviral therapy. Receptor source: a woman in her 50s with HIV. Both conserved end residues are part of each CDR3.

v_gene,CDR3aa
TRBV18,CASSPGGDYGYTF
TRBV27,CASSLSRGGGYTGELFF
TRBV7-3,CASSLGSPNEQFF
TRBV15,CATSREQGGSYEQYF
TRBV4-1,CASSLEASGGTSTDTQYF
TRBV11-1,CASSPRGGAAYEQYF
TRBV27,CASSFRGTDTQYF
TRBV30,CAWSLRRGQETQYF
TRBV9,CASSGRQGYSAGELFF
TRBV30,CAWREPRRGNYGYTF
TRBV5-5,CASAGSGGAINEQYF
TRBV5-1,CASSLPQRDGDNGYTF
TRBV5-6,CASSLGWGSDIQYF
TRBV19,CASSIGTLYNEQFF
TRBV7-8,CASSPYAGNPSNSPLHF
TRBV7-9,CASRLTGGSEKLFF
TRBV10-2,CASIPQIPGQGMYEQYF
TRBV7-9,CASSSDRGSSHEQYF
TRBV6-1,CASSDAAGGNQPQHF
TRBV9,CASSETSGSPDTQYF
TRBV27,CASRRELNTGELFF
TRBV2,CASTLGDNSPLHF
TRBV19,CASSLRQGGNSPLHF
TRBV19,CASSGTHNTGELFF
TRBV6-1,CASRRPDGLTEAFF
TRBV4-1,CASSERALAGGPLADTQYF
TRBV15,CATSRENTEAFF